These T cell receptor beta chains were read from a single sample in a study of blood T cell repertoires in COVID-19. TCRdb's table, derived via immunoSEQ multiplex PCR, lists solely in-frame clones and lacks some. The data hold more than 200,000 clones, with approximately 82% observed a single time. Sequenced input: peripheral blood. These receptors came from a woman aged 70-85 years with active or convalescent COVID-19. CDR3s include the opening cysteine and the closing phenylalanine or tryptophan. D genes are given only for firm matches. Clone size is stated in some rows and not others, as once, few, many or a class when expanded.

d_call: -
v_call: TRBV7-3
j_call: TRBJ2-3
clone_size: once
cdr3_aa: CASSLTPSDTDTQYF
cdr3_nt: TGTGCCAGCAGCTTAACGCCCAGCGACACAGATACGCAGTATTTT

d_call: TRBD1
v_call: TRBV18
j_call: TRBJ1-2
clone_size: -
cdr3_aa: CASSPVPPGQGVNYGYTF
cdr3_nt: TGTGCCAGCTCACCTGTACCCCCGGGACAGGGAGTTAACTATGGCTACACCTTC

d_call: -
v_call: TRBV7-8
j_call: TRBJ1-2
clone_size: -
cdr3_aa: CASSSGDRDGYTF
cdr3_nt: TGTGCCAGCAGCTCGGGGGATCGGGATGGCTACACCTTC

d_call: TRBD1
v_call: TRBV7-9
j_call: TRBJ1-1
clone_size: -
cdr3_aa: CASTPTGTGGVNTEAFF
cdr3_nt: TGTGCCAGCACCCCTACCGGGACAGGGGGAGTGAACACTGAAGCTTTCTTT

d_call: TRBD2
v_call: TRBV6-5
j_call: TRBJ2-2
clone_size: once
cdr3_aa: CASMGLADTGELFF
cdr3_nt: TGTGCCAGCATGGGACTAGCGGACACCGGGGAGCTGTTTTTT

d_call: TRBD1
v_call: TRBV2
j_call: TRBJ1-2
clone_size: -
cdr3_aa: CASSLGQVGYGYTF
cdr3_nt: TGTGCCAGCAGCCTGGGACAGGTGGGGTATGGCTACACCTTC

d_call: -
v_call: TRBV21-1
j_call: TRBJ1-5
clone_size: -
cdr3_aa: CASSKSGQRNQPQHF
cdr3_nt: TGTGCCAGCAGCAAATCGGGACAACGCAATCAGCCCCAGCATTTT

d_call: -
v_call: TRBV7-9
j_call: TRBJ1-1
clone_size: few
cdr3_aa: CASSLRENTEAFF
cdr3_nt: TGTGCCAGCAGCCTCAGGGAGAACACTGAAGCTTTCTTT

d_call: -
v_call: TRBV7-2
j_call: TRBJ2-1
clone_size: -
cdr3_aa: CASSLSRGTYNEQFF
cdr3_nt: TGTGCCAGCAGCTTATCACGGGGGACCTACAATGAGCAGTTCTTC

d_call: -
v_call: TRBV6-4
j_call: TRBJ2-1
clone_size: -
cdr3_aa: CASSEGSGGSYNEQFF
cdr3_nt: TGTGCCAGCAGTGAAGGTTCCGGGGGCTCCTACAATGAGCAGTTCTTC

d_call: -
v_call: TRBV7-8
j_call: TRBJ2-5
clone_size: -
cdr3_aa: CASSIGAYEETQYF
cdr3_nt: TGTGCCAGCAGCATAGGGGCCTACGAAGAGACCCAGTACTTC

d_call: -
v_call: TRBV28
j_call: TRBJ1-4
clone_size: -
cdr3_aa: CASSLTTTNEKLFF
cdr3_nt: TGTGCCAGCAGTTTGACAACAACTAATGAAAAACTGTTTTTT

d_call: -
v_call: TRBV14
j_call: TRBJ2-3
clone_size: -
cdr3_aa: CASSQGEADTQYF
cdr3_nt: TGTGCCAGCAGCCAAGGGGAGGCAGATACGCAGTATTTT

d_call: -
v_call: TRBV2
j_call: TRBJ1-6
clone_size: -
cdr3_aa: CASSEESAGEGSPLHF
cdr3_nt: TGTGCCAGCAGTGAAGAGTCGGCAGGGGAGGGTTCACCCCTCCACTTT

d_call: TRBD1
v_call: TRBV6-6
j_call: TRBJ2-5
clone_size: -
cdr3_aa: CASRDGQGGREETQYF
cdr3_nt: TGTGCCAGCAGGGATGGACAGGGTGGAAGGGAAGAGACCCAGTACTTC

d_call: TRBD2
v_call: TRBV2
j_call: TRBJ2-1
clone_size: -
cdr3_aa: CASSRLANSYNEQFF
cdr3_nt: TGTGCCAGCAGTCGACTAGCGAACTCCTACAATGAGCAGTTCTTC

d_call: TRBD1
v_call: TRBV7-2
j_call: TRBJ1-4
clone_size: -
cdr3_aa: CASSQRQGPATNEKLFF
cdr3_nt: TGTGCCAGCAGCCAGAGACAGGGCCCCGCAACTAATGAAAAACTGTTTTTT

d_call: TRBD1
v_call: TRBV19
j_call: TRBJ1-4
clone_size: -
cdr3_aa: CASSTGQAAEKLFF
cdr3_nt: TGTGCCAGTAGTACGGGACAGGCGGCTGAAAAACTGTTTTTT

d_call: -
v_call: TRBV19
j_call: TRBJ2-3
clone_size: -
cdr3_aa: CASSISPHTDTQYF
cdr3_nt: TGTGCCAGTAGTATTTCGCCACATACGGATACGCAGTATTTT

d_call: TRBD2
v_call: TRBV3-1/TRBV3-2
j_call: TRBJ2-5
clone_size: once
cdr3_aa: CASSQVPLGPGGTQYF
cdr3_nt: TGTGCCAGCAGCCAAGTCCCCCTGGGACCGGGGGGGACCCAGTACTTC

d_call: TRBD1
v_call: TRBV10-3
j_call: TRBJ1-1
clone_size: few
cdr3_aa: CAISEQGQRLNTEAFF
cdr3_nt: TGTGCCATCAGTGAGCAGGGACAGCGATTGAACACTGAAGCTTTCTTT

d_call: TRBD2
v_call: TRBV7-9
j_call: TRBJ2-1
clone_size: -
cdr3_aa: CASSLALAGHNEQFF
cdr3_nt: TGTGCCAGCAGCTTAGCACTAGCGGGTCACAATGAGCAGTTCTTC

d_call: -
v_call: TRBV7-2
j_call: TRBJ2-3
clone_size: -
cdr3_aa: CASSLNSYTQYF
cdr3_nt: TGTGCCAGCAGCTTAAACTCCTATACGCAGTATTTT

d_call: TRBD1
v_call: TRBV7-9
j_call: TRBJ2-5
clone_size: -
cdr3_aa: CASSQGTVDGQTQYF
cdr3_nt: TGTGCCAGCAGCCAAGGGACAGTCGACGGTCAGACCCAGTACTTC

d_call: TRBD2
v_call: TRBV11-1
j_call: TRBJ2-3
clone_size: -
cdr3_aa: CASSRRGDTDTQYF
cdr3_nt: TGTGCCAGCAGCCGTCGGGGGGACACAGATACGCAGTATTTT

d_call: TRBD2
v_call: TRBV5-4
j_call: TRBJ2-1
clone_size: few
cdr3_aa: CASRGLAGATEQFF
cdr3_nt: TGTGCCAGCAGGGGACTAGCGGGAGCGACAGAGCAGTTCTTC

d_call: -
v_call: TRBV7-2
j_call: TRBJ2-3
clone_size: -
cdr3_aa: CASSSYTGTQYF
cdr3_nt: TGTGCCAGCAGCTCCTACACGGGTACGCAGTATTTT

d_call: -
v_call: TRBV4-1
j_call: TRBJ1-6
clone_size: -
cdr3_aa: CASSLGVWVDGSYNSPLHF
cdr3_nt: TGCGCCAGCAGCCTAGGAGTTTGGGTGGATGGCTCCTATAATTCACCCCTCCACTTT

d_call: TRBD1
v_call: TRBV4-1
j_call: TRBJ1-5
clone_size: many
cdr3_aa: CASSHQGASQPQHF
cdr3_nt: TGCGCCAGCAGCCACCAGGGGGCAAGTCAGCCCCAGCATTTT

d_call: TRBD2
v_call: TRBV11-3
j_call: TRBJ2-1
clone_size: -
cdr3_aa: CASSLPSGGSSYNEQFF
cdr3_nt: TGTGCCAGCAGCCTTCCTAGCGGAGGAAGCTCCTACAATGAGCAGTTCTTC

d_call: -
v_call: TRBV5-1
j_call: TRBJ1-3
clone_size: -
cdr3_aa: CASSQYGQSSGNTIYF
cdr3_nt: TGCGCCAGCAGCCAATACGGACAGTCCTCTGGAAACACCATATATTTT

d_call: -
v_call: TRBV12-3/TRBV12-4
j_call: TRBJ1-5
clone_size: -
cdr3_aa: CASTDRNYQPQHF
cdr3_nt: TGTGCCAGCACGGACAGAAACTATCAGCCCCAGCATTTT

d_call: -
v_call: TRBV18
j_call: TRBJ2-5
clone_size: -
cdr3_aa: CASSPEPAAETQYF
cdr3_nt: TGTGCCAGCTCACCGGAACCGGCGGCAGAGACCCAGTACTTC

d_call: TRBD1
v_call: TRBV19
j_call: TRBJ1-2
clone_size: few
cdr3_aa: CASTHNFRGLNGYTF
cdr3_nt: TGTGCCAGTACCCACAACTTCAGGGGGCTAAATGGCTACACCTTC

d_call: -
v_call: TRBV5-4
j_call: TRBJ1-1
clone_size: -
cdr3_aa: CASSLGGGMNTEAFF
cdr3_nt: TGTGCCAGCAGCTTGGGGGGGGGAATGAACACTGAAGCTTTCTTT

d_call: -
v_call: TRBV28
j_call: TRBJ1-2
clone_size: -
cdr3_aa: CASSLPQREYGYTF
cdr3_nt: TGTGCCAGCAGTTTACCCCAAAGGGAGTATGGCTACACCTTC

d_call: -
v_call: TRBV30
j_call: TRBJ1-5
clone_size: -
cdr3_aa: CAWSRQPDQPQHF
cdr3_nt: TGTGCCTGGAGTCGACAGCCGGATCAGCCCCAGCATTTT

d_call: -
v_call: TRBV11-3
j_call: TRBJ1-6
clone_size: -
cdr3_aa: CASSLGVHSPLHF
cdr3_nt: TGTGCCAGCAGCTTAGGAGTACATTCACCCCTCCACTTT

d_call: -
v_call: TRBV5-1
j_call: TRBJ2-1
clone_size: -
cdr3_aa: CASKVLADANEQFF
cdr3_nt: TGCGCCAGCAAGGTATTAGCGGACGCCAATGAGCAGTTCTTC

d_call: TRBD1
v_call: TRBV6-5
j_call: TRBJ1-2
clone_size: -
cdr3_aa: CASRATGGHYGYTF
cdr3_nt: TGTGCCAGCAGAGCTACAGGGGGCCACTATGGCTACACCTTC

d_call: TRBD1
v_call: TRBV7-3
j_call: TRBJ1-1
clone_size: -
cdr3_aa: CASSQIGTDTEAFF
cdr3_nt: TGTGCCAGCAGTCAGATCGGGACAGACACTGAAGCTTTCTTT